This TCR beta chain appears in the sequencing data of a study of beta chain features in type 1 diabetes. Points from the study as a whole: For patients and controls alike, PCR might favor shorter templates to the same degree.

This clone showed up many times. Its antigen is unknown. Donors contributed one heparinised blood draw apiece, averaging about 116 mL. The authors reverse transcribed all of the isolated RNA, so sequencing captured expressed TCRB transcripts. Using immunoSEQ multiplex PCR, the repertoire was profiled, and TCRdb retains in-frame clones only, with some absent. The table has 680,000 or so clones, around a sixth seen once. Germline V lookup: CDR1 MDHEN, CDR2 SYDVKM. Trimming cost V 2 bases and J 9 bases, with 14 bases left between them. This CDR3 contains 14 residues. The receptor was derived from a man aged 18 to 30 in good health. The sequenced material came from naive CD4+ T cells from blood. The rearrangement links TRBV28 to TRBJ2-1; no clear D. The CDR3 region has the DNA TGTGCCAGCAGTTTAACTGGCCCCCACACTGAGCAGTTCTTC. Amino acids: CASSLTGPHTEQFF.